This T cell receptor beta chain came from a study of shared clonotypes between healthy human individuals. Study results and caveats: Sequencing depth was expected to influence donor clonotype sharing.

Deep-level running was used for the assay. Sequenced by immunoSEQ multiplex PCR; TCRdb stores in-frame clones only, minus some. Counted here are about half a million clones, around 74% occurring once; the ten biggest clones make up under 15%. With regard to this clone: Its specificity is unknown.

Every donor, a Caucasian adult, lived in Nashville, Tennessee. The germline V gene encodes CDR1 LGHNA and CDR2 YNFKEQ. The CDR3 is made up of 13 amino acids. V was clipped by 0 bases and J by 12 bases; unmatched bases: 5. The material sequenced was PBMCs. The receptor was derived from a woman between 40 and 55 years old in good health. Some clones in this sample may be carry-over from other donors' samples. This chain joins TRBV4-2 and TRBJ1-3, with 7 bases fitting TRBD1. CDR3 DNA: TGTGCCAGCAGCCAAGATCGTCACAGGGGCATATATTTT. Translating gives CASSQDRHRGIYF.